Listed below are T cell receptor beta chains from one sample, sequenced in a study of naive and memory T cell subsets. TCRdb re-derived calls from the UMI-ligation and nested PCR reads in MiXCR, one entry per CDR3 protein. The sample lists just over 80,000 distinct CDR3 sequences, 9% seen once, with 1.2% in the top ten. Sequencing was carried out using naive CD8+ T cells from blood. The receptors derive from a human donor in good health. CDR3s include the opening cysteine and the closing phenylalanine or tryptophan. D genes are given only for firm matches. Some rows mark clone size as missing; the rest say once, few, many or name a class of expanded clone.

.,many,12,TRBJ1-1,TRBV7-2,TGTGCCAGCAGCTTAGGGTTGGGGGAGGCTTTCTTT,CASSLGLGEAFF
.,.,13,TRBJ2-2,TRBV20-1,TGCAGTGCCCTAAACAGGGCTACCGGGGAGCTGTTTTTT,CSALNRATGELFF
.,many,12,TRBJ1-1,TRBV20-1,TGCAGTCCAGACCTTGGGAACACTGAAGCTTTCTTT,CSPDLGNTEAFF
.,.,16,TRBJ2-1,TRBV7-6,TGTGCCAGCAGCTTAGAGTTCCGGACTATGGGCAATGAGCAGTTCTTC,CASSLEFRTMGNEQFF
TRBD2,many,15,TRBJ2-3,TRBV4-2,TGTGCCAGCAGCCATTCTAGCGGGAGCACAGATACGCAGTATTTT,CASSHSSGSTDTQYF
TRBD1,.,15,TRBJ2-2,TRBV24-1,TGTGCCACCAGTGATCACAGGGGGAACACCGGGGAGCTGTTTTTT,CATSDHRGNTGELFF
.,.,16,TRBJ1-1,TRBV7-2,TGTGCCAGCAGCTTAGTCGGGGAGTTTATGAACACTGAAGCTTTCTTT,CASSLVGEFMNTEAFF
.,many,14,TRBJ2-7,TRBV5-1,TGCGCCAGCAGCTTGACAGGGAAATCCTACGAGCAGTACTTC,CASSLTGKSYEQYF
.,.,13,TRBJ2-3,TRBV7-9,TGTGCCAGCGAGGAGGGGACAACAGATACGCAGTATTTT,CASEEGTTDTQYF
TRBD2,many,18,TRBJ2-5,TRBV20-1,TGCAGTGCTAGAGATCGGGACCCTGGACTAGTAGCTTGGGAGACCCAGTACTTC,CSARDRDPGLVAWETQYF
.,.,13,TRBJ1-1,TRBV13,TGTGCCAGCAGCTCGAATCCCCCCCCTGAAGCTTTCTTT,CASSSNPPPEAFF
TRBD1,few,13,TRBJ2-7,TRBV25-1,TGTGCCAGCAGTCCCGGGACAGGGTTCGAGCAGTACTTC,CASSPGTGFEQYF
TRBD1,.,19,TRBJ2-7,TRBV7-9,TGTGCCAGCAGCTTAGGGGGGGGACAGGGGCCACCGAACTCCTACGAGCAGTACTTC,CASSLGGGQGPPNSYEQYF
.,many,15,TRBJ2-5,TRBV12-3/TRBV12-4,TGTGCCAGCAGCCATCCTCTAGGCCTTCAAGAGACCCAGTACTTC,CASSHPLGLQETQYF
.,many,12,TRBJ2-7,TRBV6-2/TRBV6-3,TGTGCCAGCAGTATCGGACGAAACGAGCAGTACTTC,CASSIGRNEQYF
.,few,14,TRBJ1-6,TRBV4-1,TGCGCCAGCAGCCAAGTTGGGGTGGGTTCACCCCTCCACTTT,CASSQVGVGSPLHF
.,.,16,TRBJ1-6,TRBV12-3/TRBV12-4,TGTGCCAGCAGTTTAGGCTCCCTCGGCAGGGCAACACCCCTCCACTTT,CASSLGSLGRATPLHF
TRBD2,.,16,TRBJ2-1,TRBV12-3/TRBV12-4,TGTGCCAGCAGTTCCAAGACTAGCGGGAGGAGTGATGAGCAGTTCTTC,CASSSKTSGRSDEQFF
TRBD1,few,16,TRBJ2-3,TRBV4-2,TGTGCCAGCAGCCAACCGGGACAGGGAGGTACAGATACGCAGTATTTT,CASSQPGQGGTDTQYF
.,.,13,TRBJ2-7,TRBV12-3/TRBV12-4,TGTGCCAGCAGTTCGTCACAGCCCTACGAGCAGTACTTC,CASSSSQPYEQYF
.,few,12,TRBJ2-1,TRBV6-2/TRBV6-3,TGTGCCAGCAGTTACTCGCACAATGAGCAGTTCTTC,CASSYSHNEQFF